This T cell receptor (beta chain) is drawn from a study of blood T cell repertoires in COVID-19. Study in general: Sample material is recorded as cDNA or gDNA derived from T cells, B-cell-depleted T cells, or PBMCs.

Unmatched junction bases numbered 12, after V lost 6 bases and J lost 7 bases. This CDR3 is built from 16 residues. Germline loops: CDR1 ENHRY, CDR2 SYGVKD. Profiling relied on immunoSEQ multiplex PCR, and the TCRdb table lists in-frame clones only, not all of them. This table has about 250,000 clones, about 89% appearing once. Participant ages covered about 18 to 89 years across 24 US areas. Allocation to cohorts depended on clinical history reported by the participants. Two negative PCRs, clearance, or symptom resolution had been documented for recovered Cohort 3 donors. This sequence joins TRBV10-3 and TRBJ1-2, with 12 nucleotides matching TRBD1. The specimen was PBMCs or T cells enriched from blood (not recorded which). This TCR came from a woman aged 18-35 years who had recovered from COVID-19. CDR3 nucleotide sequence: TGTGCCATCAGAAATCCGGGACAGGGGGCGTCAACTGGCTACACCTTC. This encodes CAIRNPGQGASTGYTF.